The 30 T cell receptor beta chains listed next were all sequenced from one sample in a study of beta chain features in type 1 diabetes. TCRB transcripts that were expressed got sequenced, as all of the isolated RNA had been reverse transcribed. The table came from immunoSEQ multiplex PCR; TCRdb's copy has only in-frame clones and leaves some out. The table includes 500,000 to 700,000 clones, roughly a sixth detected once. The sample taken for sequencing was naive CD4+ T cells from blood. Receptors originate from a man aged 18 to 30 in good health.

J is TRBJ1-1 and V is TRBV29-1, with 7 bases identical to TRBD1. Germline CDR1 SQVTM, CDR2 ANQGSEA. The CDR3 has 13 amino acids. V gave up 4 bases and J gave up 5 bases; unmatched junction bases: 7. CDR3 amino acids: CSVVGQGGTEAFF. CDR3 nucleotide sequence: TGCAGCGTTGTTGGCCAGGGGGGGACTGAAGCTTTCTTT.

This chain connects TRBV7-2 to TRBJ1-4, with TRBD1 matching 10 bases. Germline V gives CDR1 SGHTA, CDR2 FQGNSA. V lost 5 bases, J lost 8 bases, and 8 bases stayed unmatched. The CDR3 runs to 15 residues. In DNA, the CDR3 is TGTGCCAGCAGCCGCCGAGACAGGGGGCGAGAAAAACTGTTTTTT. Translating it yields CASSRRDRGREKLFF.

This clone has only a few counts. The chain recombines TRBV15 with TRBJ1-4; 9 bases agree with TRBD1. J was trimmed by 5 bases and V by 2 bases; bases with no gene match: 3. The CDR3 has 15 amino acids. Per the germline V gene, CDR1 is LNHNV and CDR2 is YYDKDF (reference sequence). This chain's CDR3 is CATSRPDRGNEKLFF. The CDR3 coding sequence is TGTGCCACCAGCAGACCGGACAGGGGCAATGAAAAACTGTTTTTT.

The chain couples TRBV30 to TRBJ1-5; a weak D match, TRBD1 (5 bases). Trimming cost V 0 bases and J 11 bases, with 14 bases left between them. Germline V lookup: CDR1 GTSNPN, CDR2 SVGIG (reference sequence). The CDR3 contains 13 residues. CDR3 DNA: TGTGCCTGGAGTGTTCTCCGGGGGATGGCCCAGCATTTT. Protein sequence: CAWSVLRGMAQHF.

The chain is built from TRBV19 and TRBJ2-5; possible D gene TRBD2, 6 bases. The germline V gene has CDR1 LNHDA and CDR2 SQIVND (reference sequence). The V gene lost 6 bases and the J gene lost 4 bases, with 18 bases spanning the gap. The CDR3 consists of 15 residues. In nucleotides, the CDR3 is TGTGCCAGTAGACCCAATCGGGGGATAGGAGAGACCCAGTACTTC. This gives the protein CASRPNRGIGETQYF.

The CDR3 protein is CASSLNQFNSPLHF. Written as DNA, the CDR3 is TGTGCCAGCAGCTTAAATCAGTTTAATTCACCCCTCCACTTT. The V gene is TRBV7-2, the J gene TRBJ1-6, with D uncertain. V shed 2 bases and J shed 6 bases, with 8 bases lying between them. The CDR3 sequence is 14 residues long. The germline V gene has CDR1 SGHTA and CDR2 FQGNSA. The variable domain in full, completed from reference TRBV7-2 and TRBJ1-6, reads GAGVSQSPSNKVTEKGKDVELRCDPISGHTALYWYRQSLGQGLEFLIYFQGNSAPDKSGLPSDRFSAERTGGSVSTLTIQRTQQEDSAVYLCASSLNQFNSPLHFGNGTRLTVT.

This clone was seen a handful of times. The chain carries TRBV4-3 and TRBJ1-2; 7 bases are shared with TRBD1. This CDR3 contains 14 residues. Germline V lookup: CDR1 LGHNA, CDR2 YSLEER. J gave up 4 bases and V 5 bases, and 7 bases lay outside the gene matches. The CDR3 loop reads CASSSHRGSYGYTF. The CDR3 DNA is TGCGCCAGCAGCTCGCACAGGGGCTCCTATGGCTACACCTTC.

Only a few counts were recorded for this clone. The CDR3 loop is CASSPGTWESPLHF. The CDR3 bases are TGTGCCAGCAGCCCCGGGACATGGGAATCACCCCTCCACTTT. The chain joins TRBV7-2 to TRBJ1-6, with a weak D call TRBD1 (6 bases). Trimming pared 5 bases from V and 10 bases from J, leaving 15 bases between. The germline gives CDR1 SGHTA, CDR2 FQGNSA. CDR3 length: 14 residues.

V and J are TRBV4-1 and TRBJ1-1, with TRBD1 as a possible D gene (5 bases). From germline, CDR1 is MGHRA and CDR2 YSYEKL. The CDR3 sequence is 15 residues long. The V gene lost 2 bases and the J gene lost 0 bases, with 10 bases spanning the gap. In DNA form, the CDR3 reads TGCGCCAGCAGCCAAACGGGGCTAATGAACACTGAAGCTTTCTTT. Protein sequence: CASSQTGLMNTEAFF.

This chain's CDR3 is CASSRGLVQETQYF. The CDR3 coding sequence is TGTGCCAGCAGTCGGGGGCTGGTACAAGAGACCCAGTACTTC. The chain joins TRBV6-1 to TRBJ2-5; D may be TRBD1 or TRBD2 (6 bases each). Germline V gives CDR1 MNHNS, CDR2 SASEGT. The CDR3 is made up of 14 amino acids. The V and J ends lost 5 bases and 2 bases respectively, with 12 bases between them.

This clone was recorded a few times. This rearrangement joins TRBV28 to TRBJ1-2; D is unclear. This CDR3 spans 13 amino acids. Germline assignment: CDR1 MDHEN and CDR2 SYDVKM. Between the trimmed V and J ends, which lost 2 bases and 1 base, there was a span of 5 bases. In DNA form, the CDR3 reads TGTGCCAGCAGTTTAGCAGATAACTATGGCTACACCTTC. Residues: CASSLADNYGYTF.

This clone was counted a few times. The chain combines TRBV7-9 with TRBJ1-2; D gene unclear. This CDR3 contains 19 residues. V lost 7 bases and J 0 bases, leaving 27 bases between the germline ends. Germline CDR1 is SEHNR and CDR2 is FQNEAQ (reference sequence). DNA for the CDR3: TGTGCCAGCAACCTAGTTATGTCGCTCAGAGGCCGGCCTAACTATGGCTACACCTTC. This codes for CASNLVMSLRGRPNYGYTF.

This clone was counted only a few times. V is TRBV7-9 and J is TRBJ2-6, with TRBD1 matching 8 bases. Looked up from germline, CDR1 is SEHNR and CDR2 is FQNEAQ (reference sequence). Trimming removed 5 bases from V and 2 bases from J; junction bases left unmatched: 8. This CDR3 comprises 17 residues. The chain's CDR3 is CASSHGQGIAGANVLTF. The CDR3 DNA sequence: TGTGCCAGCAGCCATGGACAGGGAATAGCTGGGGCCAACGTCCTGACTTTC.

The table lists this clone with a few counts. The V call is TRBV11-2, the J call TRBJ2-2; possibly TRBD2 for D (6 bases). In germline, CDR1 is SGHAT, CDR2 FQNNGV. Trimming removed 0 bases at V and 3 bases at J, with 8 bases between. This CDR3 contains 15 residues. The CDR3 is CASSLEPGDTGELFF. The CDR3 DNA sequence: TGTGCCAGCAGCTTAGAACCGGGGGACACCGGGGAGCTGTTTTTT.

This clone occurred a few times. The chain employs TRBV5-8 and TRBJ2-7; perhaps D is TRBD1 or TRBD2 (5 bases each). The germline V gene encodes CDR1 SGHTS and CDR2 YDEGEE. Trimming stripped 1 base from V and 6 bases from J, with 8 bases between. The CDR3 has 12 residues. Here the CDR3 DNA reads TGTGCCAGCAGCTTGATCGGGACCGAGCAGTACTTC. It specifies CASSLIGTEQYF. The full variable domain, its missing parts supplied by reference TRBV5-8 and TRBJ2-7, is EAGVTQSPTHLIKTRGQQATLRCSPISGHTSVYWYQQALGLGLQFLLWYDEGEERNRGNFPPRFSGRQFPNYSSELNVNALELEDSALYLCASSLIGTEQYFGPGTRLTVT.

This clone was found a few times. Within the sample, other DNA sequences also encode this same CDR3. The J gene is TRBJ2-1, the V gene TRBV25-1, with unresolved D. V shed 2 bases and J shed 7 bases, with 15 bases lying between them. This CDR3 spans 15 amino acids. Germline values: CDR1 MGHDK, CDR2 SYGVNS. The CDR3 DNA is TGTGCCAGCAGTGAACCCGGTCGGGTTGGGAATGAGCAGTTCTTC. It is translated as CASSEPGRVGNEQFF.

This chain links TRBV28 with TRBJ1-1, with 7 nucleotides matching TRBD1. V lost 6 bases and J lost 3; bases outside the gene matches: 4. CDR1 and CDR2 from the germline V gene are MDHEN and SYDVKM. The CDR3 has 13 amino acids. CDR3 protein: CASSPGGYTEAFF. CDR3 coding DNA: TGTGCCAGCAGCCCAGGGGGGTACACTGAAGCTTTCTTT.

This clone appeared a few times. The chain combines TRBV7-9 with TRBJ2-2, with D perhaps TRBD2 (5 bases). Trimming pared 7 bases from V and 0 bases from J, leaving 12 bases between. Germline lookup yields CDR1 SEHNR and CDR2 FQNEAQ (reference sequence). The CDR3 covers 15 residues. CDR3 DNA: TGTGCCAGCACCCGGGGAAGGGCGAACACCGGGGAGCTGTTTTTT. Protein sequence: CASTRGRANTGELFF.

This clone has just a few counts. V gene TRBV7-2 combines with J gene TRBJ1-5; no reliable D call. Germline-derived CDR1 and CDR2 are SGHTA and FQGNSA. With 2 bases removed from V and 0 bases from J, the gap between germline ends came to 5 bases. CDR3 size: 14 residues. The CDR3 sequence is CASSLSHSNQPQHF. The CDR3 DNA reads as TGTGCCAGCAGCTTAAGCCATAGCAATCAGCCCCAGCATTTT.

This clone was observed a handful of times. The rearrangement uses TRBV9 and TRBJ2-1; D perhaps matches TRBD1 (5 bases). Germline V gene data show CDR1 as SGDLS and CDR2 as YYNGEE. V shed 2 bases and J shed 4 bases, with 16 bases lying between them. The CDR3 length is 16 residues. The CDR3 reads CASSVNLGPPYNEQFF. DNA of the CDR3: TGTGCCAGCAGCGTGAATTTGGGGCCCCCGTACAATGAGCAGTTCTTC.

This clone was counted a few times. The CDR3 protein is CASSKVVVCRPWYNEQFF. DNA for the CDR3: TGTGCCAGCAGCAAAGTGGTGGTTTGCAGGCCGTGGTACAATGAGCAGTTCTTC. The chain is built from TRBV21-1 and TRBJ2-1; the table calls TRBD1, which could not be checked here. TRBV21-1 is classified as a pseudogene. The CDR3 length is 18 residues.

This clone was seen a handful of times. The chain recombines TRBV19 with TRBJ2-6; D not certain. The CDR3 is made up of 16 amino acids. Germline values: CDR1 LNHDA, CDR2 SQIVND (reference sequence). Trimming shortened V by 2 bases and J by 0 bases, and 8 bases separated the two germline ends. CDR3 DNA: TGTGCCAGTAGTATACGTTCGGTCTCTGGGGCCAACGTCCTGACTTTC. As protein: CASSIRSVSGANVLTF.

CDR3: CASSFLAGGETQYF. CDR3 DNA sequence: TGTGCCAGCAGCTTCCTAGCGGGAGGAGAGACCCAGTACTTC. V and J are TRBV7-6 and TRBJ2-5; 11 bases map to TRBD2. V trimming: 3 bases; J trimming: 4 bases; junction bases outside the gene matches: 1. Germline V gene sequence: CDR1 SGHVS, CDR2 FNYEAQ. The CDR3 length is 14 residues.

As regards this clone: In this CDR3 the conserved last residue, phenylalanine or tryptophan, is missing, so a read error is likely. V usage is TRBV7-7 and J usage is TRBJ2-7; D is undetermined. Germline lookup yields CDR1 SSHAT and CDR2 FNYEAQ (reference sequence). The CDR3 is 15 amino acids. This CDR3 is CASSAGRAGSYEQYS. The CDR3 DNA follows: TGTGCTAGCAGCGCCGGAAGGGCCGGCTCCTACGAGCAGTACTCC.

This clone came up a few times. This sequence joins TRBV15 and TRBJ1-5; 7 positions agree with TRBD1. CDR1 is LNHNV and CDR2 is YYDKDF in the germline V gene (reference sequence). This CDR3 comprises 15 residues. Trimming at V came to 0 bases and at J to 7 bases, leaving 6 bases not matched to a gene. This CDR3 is CATSREGDSSQPQHF. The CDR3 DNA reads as TGTGCCACCAGCAGAGAGGGGGACAGTTCGCAGCCCCAGCATTTT.

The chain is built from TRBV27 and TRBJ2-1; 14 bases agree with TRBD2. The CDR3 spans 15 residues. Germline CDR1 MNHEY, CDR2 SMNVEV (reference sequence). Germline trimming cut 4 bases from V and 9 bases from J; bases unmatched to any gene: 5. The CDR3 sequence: CASSSGLAGGPEQFF. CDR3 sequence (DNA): TGTGCCAGCAGTTCCGGACTAGCGGGAGGCCCTGAGCAGTTCTTC.

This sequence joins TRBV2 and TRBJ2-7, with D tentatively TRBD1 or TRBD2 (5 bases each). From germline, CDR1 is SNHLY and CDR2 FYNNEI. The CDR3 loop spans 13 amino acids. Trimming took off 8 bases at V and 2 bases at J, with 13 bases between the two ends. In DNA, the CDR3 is TGTGCCAGCGAAGGGACGGTTGCCTACGAGCAGTACTTC. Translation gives CASEGTVAYEQYF.

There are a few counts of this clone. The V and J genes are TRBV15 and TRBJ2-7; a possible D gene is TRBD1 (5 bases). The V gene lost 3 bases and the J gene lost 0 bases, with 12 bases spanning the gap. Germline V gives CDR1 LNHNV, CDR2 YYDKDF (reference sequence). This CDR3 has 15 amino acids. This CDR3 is CATSSYRKSSYEQYF. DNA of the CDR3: TGTGCCACCAGCAGCTACAGGAAGAGCTCCTACGAGCAGTACTTC.

The CDR3 bases are TGTGCCAGCAGCCTACAGGGGGAGCAGTTCTTC. Encoded protein: CASSLQGEQFF. The genes are TRBV21-1 and TRBJ2-1; the table names TRBD1, a call not compared with the DNA. TRBV21-1 has pseudogene status. CDR3 length: 11 amino acids.

CDR3 in DNA: TGTGCCACCCAAAGGTTGAGCAGCAATCAGCCCCAGCATTTT. It yields the protein CATQRLSSNQPQHF. The chain links TRBV28 to TRBJ1-5; unclear D gene. Germline V lookup: CDR1 MDHEN, CDR2 SYDVKM. The V end lost 10 bases, the J end lost 1 base, and 14 bases lay between the germline ends. The CDR3 sequence is 14 residues long.